The entry below gives a single T cell receptor beta chain sequence along with its context. The antigen this receptor binds is unknown. No quality values exist for individual bases; no much larger clone is one base distant. The library relied on the immunoSEQ multiplex PCR assay. For the multiplex PCR, a mixture combining 60 forward primers for TCR Vbeta segments and 13 reverse primers for TCR Jbeta segments was used. A multiplex PCR assay on genomic DNA amplified the CDR3 region of rearranged TCR beta genes. Amplified TCR beta libraries were sequenced as 87-base-pair reads on the Illumina HiSeq System. As for the authors' bioinformatics: Across the roughly 700 repertoires, a later analysis counted roughly 84 million unique TCR beta chains, roughly 11 million of which were shared by at least two donors. Raw reads were error-corrected and collapsed into unique sequences with a nearest-neighbor algorithm that merged closely related sequences to remove PCR and sequencing errors. Alignment of CDR3 sequences to IMGT reference sequences was used to assign V, D and J gene segments. For a sequence to be retained, a match of at least six nucleotides was required to both a V gene segment and a J gene segment. Rearrangements were classified as productive when the CDR3 lacked stop codons and remained in frame with V and J, and all other rearrangements were classified as non-productive. Following IMGT convention, CDR3 was defined as the stretch from the second conserved V-encoded cysteine up to the conserved J-encoded phenylalanine. The earlier analysis of some 580 of the donors excluded any sequence lacking an unambiguous match to a single V gene segment. An earlier analysis of around 600 of the donors classified V segments as functional when productive rearrangements were above 56.7% and as segregating when the standard deviation between donors was above 5%. A statistical classification framework was developed to diagnose cytomegalovirus status using the catalog of TCR beta chain sequences. In a later analysis, TCR nucleotide sequences were compared against IMGT/GENE-DB human TR gene sequences so that V and J genes could be assigned. A later analysis assigned CDR3 sequences and most-parsimonious VDJ recombination scenarios with the TCRdist pipeline. In a later analysis, every TCR beta chain was defined by the combination of its CDR3 amino acid sequence and its V-gene family, and reads without a unique V-gene family were dropped. A later analysis removed 550 to 650 highly shared, low-generation-probability nucleotide sequences to deal with suspected cross-contamination and a sequencing artifact. For each public chain, a later analysis derived a clonal expansion index from normalized ranks of inferred template counts within each repertoire. In a later analysis, generation probabilities were computed with a VDJ recombination model fitted to out-of-frame rearrangements, and the resulting probabilities were checked against IGoR. In a later analysis, hypergeometric tests were used to score TCR-TCR, TCR-HLA and TCR-CMV co-occurrence, with a repertoire-size bias correction applied to TCR pairs. In a later analysis, false discovery rates were estimated by permuting HLA or CMV assignments 20 times. In a later analysis, co-occurring TCRs were grouped with DBSCAN, and TCRdist sequence similarity was added when clustering was performed within HLA-allele-positive subsets. For co-occurrence clustering, repertoires with fewer than 30,000 or more than 120,000 public chains were excluded, along with roughly five repertoires with anomalous nucleotide sharing. As stored in TCRdb, this immuneACCESS dataset retains in-frame rearrangements with V and J assigned. A fraction of the clones does not appear; measured against another copy, unresolved V genes explain less than half of the discrepancy, and the remainder lacks a known reason. V and J calls and clone size are as listed in that table; D and trimming were resolved from the DNA. This sample lists some 120,000 clones; roughly four fifths were detected once. The top ten clones comprise around 1.5% of the sample.

The cohort was made up of under 800 healthy bone marrow donors. At the time of sampling, all cohort members were nominally healthy, though unrecorded immune exposures were likely present. The donor was CMV seronegative and belonged to the group of over 300 seronegative cohort members. Every donor gave a peripheral blood sample, and the peripheral blood mononuclear cells from that sample were used for TCR beta sequencing. The Qiagen DNeasy Blood Extraction Kit was used to extract genomic DNA from the blood cell samples. These data originate in a study of cytomegalovirus exposure and HLA in healthy donors (TCRdb year 2017). As for the study more broadly: In an earlier analysis of approximately 500 of the donors, 276 Gb of sequence data and about 110 million unique TCR beta sequences from 180 million or so T cells were reported. Around 320 gigabases of sequencing data and around 87 million unique TCR sequences were included in an early release covering 550 to 650 HLA-typed donors. Of the 398 genotyped donors, approximately 83% fell in the genetic ancestry cluster associated with self-reported Caucasian donors. The study aimed to test whether cataloging public T cell receptors could reveal signatures of past pathogen exposure. Using immunosequencing, the study profiled T cell repertoires from 500 to 800 subjects and related those repertoires to cytomegalovirus serostatus. A separate validation cohort of 90 to 150 different subjects was used in addition to the approximately 700-subject first cohort. To predict cytomegalovirus infection status, the study brought together high-throughput TCR immunosequencing, statistical association of individual TCRs with disease status, and machine learning. To study patterns of TCR occurrence, a later analysis re-analyzed previously published TCR beta repertoires from 550 to 800 donors and added high-resolution HLA genotyping. The later analysis used no new phenotypic data to find candidate immune exposures, relying instead on TCR beta sequences and their occurrence across donors. To decide whether each TCR beta V gene segment behaved as functional or pseudogenic, an earlier analysis of some 600 of the donors relied on high-throughput TCR beta sequencing. Alongside the repertoire data, information on donor age, sex, ethnicity and CMV serostatus was compiled. Genome-wide SNP genotypes for about 65% of the roughly 700 donors were used in a later genetic analysis, which treated that subset as a discovery cohort. Every discovery cohort repertoire had been produced on one sequencing platform. HLA typing included class I and class II loci at four-digit resolution. The number of donors typed differed by locus, with roughly 620-640 for A, B, C, DRB1 and DQB1, about 500 for DQA1, approximately 580 for DPA1, and 400 to 490 for DPB1. Because of strong linkage in the cohort, five DR-DQ haplotypes were treated as single units for association and clustering. Among about 390 genotyped donors of the cohort, an average of around 240,000 unique TCR beta nucleotide sequences were sequenced per donor, 15% to 20% of them non-productive. Study-level results and caveats: Because HLA typing was unavailable for some donors at each locus, only the typed subset was used in association tests. It was suggested by the authors that the approach could potentially be generalized to other disease states and immunological phenotypes. A cluster of highly shared sequence variants was judged likely to represent a technical artifact of the sequencing pipeline. Across donors, most TCR sequences were observed very rarely, whereas some public TCRs were present in many individuals. In vitro tests confirmed that a few of the cytomegalovirus-associated TCR beta chains recognize cytomegalovirus antigens. In the study, 150 to 200 TCR beta chains were listed as associated with cytomegalovirus. An earlier analysis of some 590 of the donors showed that most TCR beta V segments appeared in productive rearrangements either about 87% or about 30% of the time, which broadly matched IMGT annotations. A later analysis found that HLA-associated TCR beta chains were more clonally expanded and had lower generation probabilities than equally common non-associated chains. A further reported finding was that TCR beta sequences accurately predicted the HLA-A and HLA-B alleles for most subjects in the first cohort. According to a later analysis, most CMV-associated TCR beta chains appeared to be HLA-restricted, and the HLA associations seemed to be driven largely by CMV exposure. The classifier was reported to diagnose cytomegalovirus status with high specificity and sensitivity in both the original cohort and the validation cohort. In a later analysis, TCR association rates were found to vary across HLA loci, with the most associated TCRs seen for DRB1 alleles and the fewest for HLA-C alleles. The presence/absence analyses assumed that sequencing depth was roughly uniform across donors, and that assumption may not be true. A later genetic analysis reported fewer N-insertions in productive TCRs among donors in an Asian-associated ancestry cluster than the roughly 670-donor mean. Assigning TCR associations to individual alleles was difficult when HLA alleles, especially DR and DQ, strongly co-occurred. An association between a missense DCLRE1C variant and V-gene and J-gene trimming of TCR beta chains was found in a later genetic analysis and replicated in an independent cohort. At a false discovery rate of 0.05, a later analysis linked around 15,000 TCR beta sequences to specific HLA alleles. In a later analysis, several top co-occurrence clusters were reported to appear linked to parvovirus B19, influenza, CMV and Epstein-Barr virus. For the cohort, immune exposure information was limited to CMV serostatus. Roughly 15 rarely observed V segments, including chromosome 9 orphons, were excluded from the earlier analysis of almost 600 of the donors because counts were too low. This cohort had only TCR beta chains sequenced, and the lack of alpha or paired-chain data limited which features could be detected. Linkage disequilibrium might explain the correlated functional status among segregating V segments, but an unknown experimental factor could not be ruled out.

This TCR came from a woman under 30 in good health and CMV-seronegative. Sequenced input: PBMCs.

The bases read TGTGCCAGCAGTCCTCACGGGCACAGGGATTTGTTTTTT. This yields the protein CASSPHGHRDLFF. The rearrangement combines TRBV2 with TRBJ1-4; a tentative D call is TRBD1 (6 bases match). V is pared back by 5 bases and J by 15 bases, with 19 bases lying between the germline termini. The germline V gene yields SNHLY for CDR1 and FYNNEI for CDR2. From the cysteine through the phenylalanine, the CDR3 covers 13 amino acids. Only the CDR3 region is kept as DNA, spanning 39 bases read in frame from base 1.